This TCR beta chain was found in a study of beta chain features in type 1 diabetes. Study outcomes and limitations: VDJ junctions from type 1 diabetes patients carried fewer insertions and larger deletions. In every one of the four CD4+ subsets, TCRB CDR3s were moderately but significantly shorter in Type 1 diabetes patients. TCRB rearrangement may or may not be influenced by HLA type; here this remained unresolved.

Trimming stripped 0 bases from V and 5 bases from J, with 13 bases between. Germline CDR1 and CDR2: MNHEY and SVGAGI. The CDR3 sequence is 15 residues long. Comment on this clone: Its antigen is currently unknown.

Expressed TCRB transcripts were sequenced, since all the RNA that had been isolated was reverse transcribed. Clones were read by immunoSEQ multiplex PCR, and TCRdb kept only the in-frame ones, dropping some. The sample lists more than 95,000 clones, 25% to 35% occurring once. The chain couples TRBV6-5 to TRBJ1-2; D gene ambiguous. The sequenced material came from central memory CD4+ T cells from blood. The sequence was collected from a woman aged 18-35 years with type 1 diabetes. This CDR3 reads CASSYSGGLTYGYTF. CDR3 DNA: TGTGCCAGCAGTTACTCGGGAGGTTTAACATATGGCTACACCTTC.